This T cell receptor (beta chain) was captured in a study of T cell responses to AZD1222 COVID-19 vaccine. The repertoire was sequenced with immunoSEQ multiplex PCR; TCRdb's copy has only in-frame clones and lacks some. The sample has approximately 80,000 clones; 80% to 90% are singletons. The CDR3 is 15 amino acids. CDR1 is SEHNR, CDR2 FQNEAQ, per germline (reference sequence). V was pared by 0 bases and J by 7 bases, with 4 bases of the junction left unmatched. Points from the study as a whole: Across the whole spike, CD4 TCRs peaked at regions 160-218 and 743-854. Females made up more of the donors, who were largely white British, and clonal diversity may have come out too low.

Note on this clone: Its matching antigen is unknown.

The chain employs TRBV7-9 and TRBJ2-4, with 9 bases fitting TRBD1. The source of this sequence is an adult who received the AZD1222 COVID-19 vaccine. The sample consisted of peripheral blood, taken 28 days after the second AZD1222 dose. CDR3 in DNA: TGTGCCAGCAGCTTAGCGGGACAGGGAGAGAACATTCAGTACTTC. Its protein is CASSLAGQGENIQYF.